The clone carrying this TCR beta chain was counted once. Its matching antigen is unknown. V gave up 7 bases and J gave up 7 bases; unmatched junction bases: 13. Germline V gene sequence: CDR1 SQVTM, CDR2 ANQGSEA. This CDR3 has 15 residues. The data belong to a study of identical twins. One entry per CDR3 protein, called by TCRdb with MiXCR from the 5' RACE reads. The sample contains some 440,000 distinct CDR3 sequences, around 24% of which appear only once. The study, taken as a whole, reports: There was an excess of low generation probability in the out-of-frame alpha sequences that twins shared.

These data were also reused for a study on T cells expressing NK-cell markers.

This sequence originates from a woman aged 18-35 years in good health. The chain employs TRBV29-1 and TRBJ2-4, with 10 bases identical to TRBD1. The sequencing input was CD4+ T cells sorted from blood. The CDR3 is CSARDRGGVGNIQYF. The CDR3 DNA follows: TGCAGCGCCCGGGACAGGGGTGGAGTTGGCAACATTCAGTACTTC. The variable domain in full, with the rest retrieved from reference TRBV29-1 and TRBJ2-4, is SAVISQKPSRDICQRGTSLTIQCQVDSQVTMMFWYRQQPGQSLTLIATANQGSEATYESGFVIDKFPISRPNLTFSTLTVSNMSPEDSSIYLCSARDRGGVGNIQYFGAGTRLSVL.